Shown below are 28 T cell receptor beta chains from a single sample sequenced in a study of T cell repertoires in cytomegalovirus infection. TCRdb called the reads again in MiXCR, with one record for every CDR3 protein. The sample yields around 280,000 distinct CDR3 sequences, 9.6% seen once. The sample consisted of PBMCs. These receptors originate from a human donor in good health (CMV status not recorded). Some clones in this sample may be carry-over from other donors' samples.

This clonotype was observed a handful of times. The rearrangement joins TRBV4-1 to TRBJ2-7, with 10 bases lining up with TRBD2. V shed 0 bases and J 3 bases; nucleotides not matched to a gene: 8. Germline lookup yields CDR1 MGHRA and CDR2 YSYEKL. The CDR3 spans 17 residues. Here the CDR3 DNA reads TGCGCCAGCAGCCAAGAGCATCTAGCGGGGGCCTTCTACGAGCAGTACTTC. As protein: CASSQEHLAGAFYEQYF.

The V call is TRBV29-1, the J call TRBJ1-2; a possible D gene is TRBD1 (6 bases). The CDR3 totals 13 residues. Trimming shortened V by 2 bases and J by 6 bases, and 13 bases separated the two germline ends. Per the germline V gene, CDR1 is SQVTM and CDR2 is ANQGSEA. The CDR3 region is CSVESGRGHGYTF. Here the CDR3 DNA reads TGCAGCGTTGAAAGTGGCAGGGGCCATGGCTACACCTTC.

This chain connects TRBV6-1 to TRBJ1-1, with D unclear. Germline V lookup: CDR1 MNHNS, CDR2 SASEGT. V lost 2 bases, J lost 0 bases, and 13 bases lay in between. The CDR3 is made up of 16 amino acids. In DNA form, the CDR3 reads TGTGCCAGCAGTGAATCGGCAGCACTCTTGAACACTGAAGCTTTCTTT. Translation gives CASSESAALLNTEAFF.

This clonotype was seen ten or more times. As DNA, the CDR3 is TGCAGTGCTAGAGACACCTTTGCAGGGAGTTTTAACTCCAACTATGGCTACACCTTC. The encoded protein is CSARDTFAGSFNSNYGYTF. This sequence joins TRBV20-1 and TRBJ1-2, with D possibly matching TRBD1 (5 bases). CDR1 is DFQATT and CDR2 is SNEGSKA in the germline V gene (reference sequence). This CDR3 has 19 amino acids. V lost 0 bases and J 2 bases, leaving 25 bases between the germline ends.

This clonotype has a count of ten or more. V gene TRBV6-6 combines with J gene TRBJ2-2, with D maybe TRBD2 (5 bases). Trimming shortened V by 2 bases and J by 4 bases, and 8 bases separated the two germline ends. CDR3 length: 14 amino acids. The germline V gene has CDR1 MNHNY and CDR2 SVGAGI (reference sequence). The chain's CDR3 is CASSYLDFTGELFF. CDR3 DNA sequence: TGTGCCAGCAGTTACCTGGACTTCACCGGGGAGCTGTTTTTT.

This clonotype was seen many times. The chain uses TRBV28 and TRBJ2-1; 9 nucleotides align to TRBD1. CDR1 MDHEN and CDR2 SYDVKM come from the germline V gene. This CDR3 region has 18 residues. V dropped 4 bases and J dropped 3; count of bases not matched to a gene: 13. CDR3 in amino acids: CASSSTGGTPGNYNEQFF. The CDR3 nucleotides read TGTGCCAGCAGTTCTACAGGGGGCACCCCTGGAAACTACAATGAGCAGTTCTTC.

This clonotype has just a few counts. The chain employs TRBV20-1 and TRBJ2-5; the match to TRBD1 covers 9 bases. CDR1 and CDR2 (germline): DFQATT, SNEGSKA (reference sequence). V shed 7 bases, J shed 4 bases, and the junction held 4 bases outside the gene matches. The CDR3 is 12 amino acids. CDR3 sequence (DNA): TGCAGTGTCAACAGGGGGCGAGAGACCCAGTACTTC. It encodes CSVNRGRETQYF.

This clonotype was seen repeatedly, ten times or more. The chain joins TRBV3-1 to TRBJ2-1; TRBD1 is a possible D gene (5 bases). The CDR3 sequence is 16 residues long. Trimming stripped 0 bases from V and 7 bases from J, with 16 bases between. Germline lookup yields CDR1 LGHDT and CDR2 YNNKEL (reference sequence). In nucleotides, the CDR3 is TGTGCCAGCAGCCAAGATTTAGCAGGGTTAGGTAATGAGCAGTTCTTC. Its protein is CASSQDLAGLGNEQFF.

This chain links TRBV12-5 with TRBJ2-1; possibly TRBD1 for D (6 bases). Looked up from germline, CDR1 is LGHNT and CDR2 is FRNRAP. Trimming took 6 bases from V and 1 from J, leaving 10 bases between them. The CDR3 sequence is 14 residues long. CDR3 in DNA: TGTGCTAGTGGATCAGGGGAATCCTACAATGAGCAGTTCTTC. Translated, it gives CASGSGESYNEQFF.

This clonotype was recorded at least ten times. This rearrangement joins TRBV7-9 to TRBJ1-5; D gene uncertain. Germline V gene data show CDR1 as SEHNR and CDR2 as FQNEAQ (reference sequence). This CDR3 has 12 residues. V shed 6 bases and J shed 7 bases, with 10 bases lying between them. The CDR3 coding sequence is TGTGCCAGCAGGAGGACGGGACAGCCCCAGCATTTT. Protein: CASRRTGQPQHF.

The gene calls are TRBV28 and TRBJ1-1, with D hard to call. The CDR3 has 16 amino acids. The V gene's germline CDR1 is MDHEN and CDR2 SYDVKM. Trimming removed 5 bases at V and 0 bases at J, with 16 bases between. This CDR3 reads CASSPVVYTMNTEAFF. The DNA for the CDR3 is TGTGCCAGCAGTCCCGTGGTGTATACCATGAACACTGAAGCTTTCTTT.

This clonotype has ten or more counts. J is TRBJ2-5 and V is TRBV11-3; D is unresolved. Germline CDR1 SGHNT, CDR2 YENEEA. The germline V and J ends were trimmed by 0 bases and 2 bases, with 10 bases remaining between them. The CDR3 extends over 15 amino acids. This chain's CDR3 is CASSLEGRPQETQYF. The CDR3 bases are TGTGCCAGCAGCTTAGAAGGCCGTCCTCAAGAGACCCAGTACTTC.

This clonotype was found many times. The rearrangement links TRBV7-8 to TRBJ2-2, with D maybe TRBD2 (6 bases). V lost 5 bases, J lost 6 bases, and 19 bases lay in between. The germline V gene has CDR1 SGHVS and CDR2 FQNEAQ. The CDR3 runs to 16 residues. The CDR3 coding sequence is TGTGCCAGCAGCCTGTTCGCGGGGACCGTGGCCGGGGAGCTGTTTTTT. Amino acid sequence: CASSLFAGTVAGELFF.

The V call is TRBV6-4, the J call TRBJ1-2; maybe TRBD1 (6 bases). The germline V and J ends were trimmed by 6 bases and 8 bases, with 19 bases remaining between them. CDR1 is MRHNA and CDR2 is SNTAGT in the germline V gene. The CDR3 sequence is 14 residues long. The CDR3 DNA reads as TGTGCCAGCAGACCCCAGGGGCTCGAGGGGGGCTACACCTTC. Amino acid sequence: CASRPQGLEGGYTF.

Only a few counts were recorded for this clonotype. The chain joins TRBV15 to TRBJ2-1; D tentatively reads TRBD1 or TRBD2 (5 bases each). Trimming removed 0 bases from V and 5 bases from J, with 8 bases in between. CDR3 length: 14 residues. Germline-derived CDR1 and CDR2 are LNHNV and YYDKDF (reference sequence). The CDR3 here is CATSREGVDNEQFF. The CDR3 coding sequence is TGTGCCACCAGCAGAGAGGGGGTGGACAATGAGCAGTTCTTC.

This clonotype was seen ten or more times. Here the CDR3 reads CSVEDVGSPYGYTF. CDR3 DNA: TGCAGCGTTGAAGATGTGGGCAGCCCTTATGGCTACACCTTC. The chain couples TRBV29-1 to TRBJ1-2, with D uncertain. The CDR3 sequence is 14 residues long. Germline V gene lookup returns CDR1 SQVTM and CDR2 ANQGSEA. V lost 0 bases and J lost 5, with 13 bases in between.

The table lists this clonotype with many counts. The CDR3 DNA follows: TGTGCCAGCAGCCAACGGGCCTCCTATAATTCACCCCTCCACTTT. Translation: CASSQRASYNSPLHF. The J gene is TRBJ1-6, the V gene TRBV14; D ambiguous. CDR1 and CDR2 from the germline V gene are SGHDN and FVKESK. Trimming pared 2 bases from V and 0 bases from J, leaving 5 bases between. This CDR3 spans 15 amino acids.

Only a few counts were recorded for this clonotype. The chain combines TRBV3-1 with TRBJ2-1; unclear D gene. With 1 base removed from V and 5 bases from J, the gap between germline ends came to 9 bases. The CDR3 contains 14 residues. Per the germline V gene, CDR1 is LGHDT and CDR2 is YNNKEL (reference sequence). The CDR3 reads CASSQAAANNEQFF. In DNA form, the CDR3 reads TGTGCCAGCAGCCAAGCTGCTGCGAACAATGAGCAGTTCTTC.

J is TRBJ2-1 and V is TRBV20-1; 8 bases agree with TRBD1. This CDR3 comprises 15 residues. Trimming cost V 3 bases and J 4 bases; bases outside gene matches: 8. Germline values: CDR1 DFQATT, CDR2 SNEGSKA (reference sequence). The CDR3 protein is CSASPRDRKYNEQFF. CDR3 nucleotide sequence: TGCAGTGCTAGCCCCAGGGACAGGAAATACAATGAGCAGTTCTTC.

The chain employs TRBV28 and TRBJ1-1; no clear D. This CDR3 spans 10 amino acids. V gave up 4 bases and J gave up 3 bases, with 0 bases separating them. CDR1 is MDHEN and CDR2 is SYDVKM in the germline V gene. The CDR3 DNA reads as TGTGCCAGCAGTTACACTGAAGCTTTCTTT. Residues: CASSYTEAFF.

This clonotype was recorded at least ten times. The chain joins TRBV10-3 to TRBJ2-1; 7 positions match TRBD1. Per germline, CDR1 ENHRY and CDR2 SYGVKD. The CDR3 is made up of 13 amino acids. J was trimmed by 5 bases and V by 6 bases; bases with no gene match: 4. The CDR3 sequence is CAIRLTGDNEQFF. CDR3 coding DNA: TGTGCCATCAGACTTACAGGGGACAATGAGCAGTTCTTC.

This clonotype has ten or more counts. V is TRBV7-2 and J is TRBJ2-3; D remains unclear. This CDR3 is built from 12 residues. Trimming left V 6 bases short and J 5 bases short, with 9 bases between. Germline CDR1 SGHTA, CDR2 FQGNSA. CDR3 region: CASSRPRDTQYF. The CDR3 DNA reads as TGTGCCAGCAGTCGCCCTAGAGATACGCAGTATTTT.

As DNA, the CDR3 is TGTGCCAGCAGCACCGGGACAGGATCTTCCTACGAGCAGTACGTC. This gives the protein CASSTGTGSSYEQYV. The genes are TRBV5-6 and TRBJ2-7; TRBD1 matches at 8 bases. The CDR3 is 15 amino acids. The germline gives CDR1 SGHDT, CDR2 YYEEEE. With 4 bases clipped from V and 1 base from J, the junction kept 7 bases outside the gene matches.

This chain links TRBV24-1 with TRBJ2-2; 9 positions agree with TRBD2. This CDR3 contains 14 residues. CDR1 and CDR2 from the germline V gene are KGHDR and SFDVKD. With 5 bases clipped from V and 9 bases from J, the junction kept 6 bases outside the gene matches. The CDR3 is CATSAASGVRELFF. For the CDR3, the DNA is TGTGCCACCAGTGCGGCTAGCGGGGTCCGGGAGCTGTTTTTT.

On this clonotype itself: A much larger clone is a single base away; this may be a read error. This chain uses TRBV5-5 with TRBJ2-3, with TRBD1 identical over 10 bases. The CDR3 is 16 residues long. Germline CDR1 SGHKS, CDR2 YYEKEE (reference sequence). CDR3 in amino acids: CASTLGGQGITDAQYF. CDR3 in DNA: TGTGCCAGCACGCTCGGGGGACAGGGGATCACAGATGCGCAGTATTTT.

The V and J genes are TRBV25-1 and TRBJ1-1; possibly TRBD1 for D (6 bases). From germline, CDR1 is MGHDK and CDR2 SYGVNS. V lost 6 bases to trimming and J lost 6 bases, with 26 bases between them. The CDR3 length is 17 residues. The CDR3: CASRPQKPGVGGSEAFF. In nucleotides, the CDR3 is TGTGCCAGCAGACCACAGAAACCAGGGGTGGGGGGTTCTGAAGCTTTCTTT.

Ten or more counts support this clonotype. The chain links TRBV7-2 to TRBJ2-7; 9 nucleotides match TRBD2. J was trimmed by 2 bases and V by 2 bases; bases with no gene match: 4. This CDR3 spans 15 amino acids. Germline V gene sequence: CDR1 SGHTA, CDR2 FQGNSA. CDR3 amino acids: CASSLRLAETYEQYF. DNA for the CDR3: TGTGCCAGCAGCTTAAGACTAGCGGAGACCTACGAGCAGTACTTC.

This clonotype came up a few times. The genes are TRBV2 and TRBJ2-7, with a possible D match to TRBD1 (7 bases). Trimming cost V 7 bases and J 2 bases, with 15 bases left between them. The CDR3 runs 14 residues. CDR1 is SNHLY and CDR2 is FYNNEI in the germline V gene. The DNA of the CDR3 is TGTGCCAGCACCTACAGCAGGGGGGCCTACGAGCAGTACGTC. Translated: CASTYSRGAYEQYV.